This TCR beta chain was retrieved from a study of blood T cell repertoires in COVID-19 (dated by TCRdb to 2019 to 2021). With regard to the full study: Samples covering the acute and convalescent phases of COVID-19 were provided by collaborators in the United States, Italy and Spain. HLA class I and class II types, where available, came from metadata supplied by the sample provider rather than from assay-based typing. The material from the prospective study consisted of cDNA or gDNA derived from T cells, B-cell-depleted T cells, or PBMCs. Nearly every sample came with metadata listing a de-identified subject ID, COVID-19 status, age in years and sex. Samples came from the ongoing ImmuneRACE study (first 160 participants) plus 1,254 subjects from 6 global collaborators. The dataset comprised deeply sampled blood TCRbeta repertoires from subjects exposed to, actively infected with, or recovered from COVID-19. The repertoires were made available in a free public database intended to serve as a resource for research on the immune response to SARS-CoV-2.

The immunoSEQ Assay, a bias-controlled multiplex PCR, was used to amplify TCRbeta CDR3 regions from genomic DNA. The study's own analysis went as follows. Nucleated cell counts per sample were estimated from amplification of reference gene primers within the assay. Sequence reads were collapsed and filtered to measure the absolute abundance of every unique TCRbeta CDR3 rearrangement. For each sample, productive Simpson clonality was calculated as the square root of Simpson's diversity index over productive rearrangements. TCRdb re-hosts the immuneACCESS table, in-frame sequences only. Its copies lack some clones; in the studies checked, an unresolved V gene accounts for under half of them, and the cause for the rest is not known. Clone size and the V and J calls come from that table; the DNA yielded D and trimming. In all, the sample holds approximately 94,000 clones, and 88% of those were seen once. The top ten constitute less than 6% of the sample.

This clone was detected once. Its antigen is currently not known. The record has no base qualities; no much larger clone is one base away. Overall results and qualifications from the work: The amount of clinical and demographic metadata varied by source and participant and was provided uncurated.

Each collaborating institution followed its own protocols to collect whole blood in K2EDTA tubes. For TCRbeta analysis, collaborator samples were shipped as frozen whole blood, as isolated PBMCs, or as DNA extracted from either sample type. The germline V gene (reference sequence) sets CDR1 to LNHDA and CDR2 to SQIVND. The CDR3 holds 16 amino acids from the cysteine to the phenylalanine. The sequence is cut down to CDR3 DNA, 48 bases in frame from base 1. Clipping removes 1 base from V and 0 bases from J, with 2 as the unmatched junction base count. The clonotype was recovered from a woman of 80 years or more with active COVID-19. Recombination joined TRBV19 with TRBJ2-1, and TRBD2 matches 8 of the central bases. Source material: peripheral blood. This receptor has the CDR3 CASSIGAGVSYNEQFF. The DNA is as follows: TGTGCCAGTAGTATAGGAGCGGGAGTCTCCTACAATGAGCAGTTCTTC.